This T cell receptor beta chain appears in the sequencing data of a study of blood T cell repertoires in COVID-19. In the original workflow: For nucleated cells, counts were estimated from reference gene primer amplification. Assay used: immunoSEQ multiplex PCR; TCRdb lists only in-frame clones, some missing. That table furnishes V, J and clone size, whereas the DNA furnished D and trimming. The table lists about 320,000 clones, about 83% of them singletons. Germline loops: CDR1 LNHDA, CDR2 SQIVND (reference sequence). The CDR3 contains 13 residues. V gave up 7 bases and J gave up 1 base; unmatched junction bases: 2.

The V call is TRBV19, the J call TRBJ1-1, with 8 bases identical to TRBD1. This clonotype was obtained from a woman aged 45-65 years with acute or convalescent COVID-19. Sequencing input: peripheral blood. The CDR3 DNA is TGTGCCAGTAAAGACAGGGGGAACACTGAAGCTTTCTTT. Amino acid sequence: CASKDRGNTEAFF.